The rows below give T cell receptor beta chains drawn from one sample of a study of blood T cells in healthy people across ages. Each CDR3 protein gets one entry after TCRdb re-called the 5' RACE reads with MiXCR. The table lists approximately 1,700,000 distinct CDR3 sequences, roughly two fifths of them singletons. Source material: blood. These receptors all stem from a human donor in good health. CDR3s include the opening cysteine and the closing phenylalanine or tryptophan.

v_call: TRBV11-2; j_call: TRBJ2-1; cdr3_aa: CASSLIGTSDPFF
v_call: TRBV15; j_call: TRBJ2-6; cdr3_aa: CATSPSLSGANVLTF
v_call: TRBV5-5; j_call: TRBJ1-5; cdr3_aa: CASSLVPDSGNQPQHF
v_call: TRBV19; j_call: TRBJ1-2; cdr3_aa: CASSIDSRVEGYGYTF
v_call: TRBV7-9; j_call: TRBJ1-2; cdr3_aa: CASSSRQGVDYGYTF
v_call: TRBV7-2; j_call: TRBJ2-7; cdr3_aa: CASSLRGPEPYEQYF
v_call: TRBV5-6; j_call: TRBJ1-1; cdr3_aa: CASSLVGEYTEAFF
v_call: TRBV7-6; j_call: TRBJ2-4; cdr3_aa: CASSLDRGIQYF
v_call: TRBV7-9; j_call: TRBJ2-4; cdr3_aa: CASSTRSTGEQYF
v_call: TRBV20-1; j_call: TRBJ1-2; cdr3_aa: CSARQFNYGYTF
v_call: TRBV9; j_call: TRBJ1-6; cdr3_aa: CASSQGQFSYNSPLHF
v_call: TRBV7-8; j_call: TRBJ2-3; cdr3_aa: CASSPQGGGASVTDTQYF
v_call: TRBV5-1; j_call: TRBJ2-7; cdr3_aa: CASSVGTPSSAYEQYF
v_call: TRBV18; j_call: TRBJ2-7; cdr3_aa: CASSPRQGIYEQYF
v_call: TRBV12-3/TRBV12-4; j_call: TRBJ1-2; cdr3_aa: CASSFGHSSGGYTF
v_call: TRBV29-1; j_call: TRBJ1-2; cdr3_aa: CSGTGGAGYTF
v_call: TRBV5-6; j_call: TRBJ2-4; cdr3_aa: CASSYPETKNIQYF
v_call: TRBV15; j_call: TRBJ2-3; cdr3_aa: CAPSRGQGEPDTQYF
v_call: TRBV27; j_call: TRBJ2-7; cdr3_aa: CASRPDRDPSYEQYF
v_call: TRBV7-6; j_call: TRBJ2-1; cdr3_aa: CASSIPGEMGYNEQFF
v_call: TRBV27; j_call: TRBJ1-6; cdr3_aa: CASSPRGENSPLHF
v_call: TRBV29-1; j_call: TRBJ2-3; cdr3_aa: CSVGSGSGITDTQYF
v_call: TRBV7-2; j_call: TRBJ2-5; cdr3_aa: CASSFNPGGQETQYF
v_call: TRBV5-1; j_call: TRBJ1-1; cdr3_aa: CASSPSWGVNTEAFF
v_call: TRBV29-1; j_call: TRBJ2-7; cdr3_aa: CSVGGRGLEEQYF
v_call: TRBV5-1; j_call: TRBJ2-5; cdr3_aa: CASQTIDRGRETQYF
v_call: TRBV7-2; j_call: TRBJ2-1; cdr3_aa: CASSLDWGVYNEQFF
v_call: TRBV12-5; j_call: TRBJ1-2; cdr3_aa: CASGFWQANYGYTF
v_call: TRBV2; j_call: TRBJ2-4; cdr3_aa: CASSEALPTDGNIQYF
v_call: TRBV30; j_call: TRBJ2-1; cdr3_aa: CAWARLADYNGQFF
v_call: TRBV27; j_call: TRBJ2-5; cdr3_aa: CASSPGTLDQETQYF
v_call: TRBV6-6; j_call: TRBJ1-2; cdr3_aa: CASSYTNRAPKGYGYTF
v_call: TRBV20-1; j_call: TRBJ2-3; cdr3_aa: CSGGADTQYF
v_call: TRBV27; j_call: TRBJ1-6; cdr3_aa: CASSPSTGSLYNSSLHF
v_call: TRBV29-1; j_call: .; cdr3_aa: CSVMTGLEQYF
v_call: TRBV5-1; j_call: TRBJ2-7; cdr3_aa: CASSFGGLSAYEQYF
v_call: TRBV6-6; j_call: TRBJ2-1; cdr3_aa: CAGSPQGGAYNEQFF
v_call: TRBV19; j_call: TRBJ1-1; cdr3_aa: CASTSTGCTEAFF
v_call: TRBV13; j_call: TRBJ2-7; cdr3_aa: CASSSRGRRPYEQYF
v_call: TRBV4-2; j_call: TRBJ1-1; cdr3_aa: CASSQRGFPSEEAFF
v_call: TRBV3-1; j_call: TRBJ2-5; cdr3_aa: CASSRRTGEGQYF